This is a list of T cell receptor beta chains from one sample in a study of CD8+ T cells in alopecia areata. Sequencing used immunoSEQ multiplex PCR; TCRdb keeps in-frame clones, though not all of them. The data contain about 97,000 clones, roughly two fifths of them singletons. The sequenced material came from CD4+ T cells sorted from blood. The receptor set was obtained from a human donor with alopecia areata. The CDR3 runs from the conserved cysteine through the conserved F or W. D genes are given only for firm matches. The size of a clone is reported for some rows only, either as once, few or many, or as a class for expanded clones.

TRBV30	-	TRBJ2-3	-	CAWSVLAGGTDTQYF	TGTGCCTGGAGTGTACTCGCCGGGGGCACAGATACGCAGTATTTT
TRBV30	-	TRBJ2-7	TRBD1	CAWSRDRARSYEQYF	TGTGCCTGGAGTAGGGACAGGGCAAGATCCTACGAGCAGTACTTC
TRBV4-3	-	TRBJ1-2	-	CASSSDVNYGYTF	TGCGCCAGCAGCTCGGACGTGAACTATGGCTACACCTTC
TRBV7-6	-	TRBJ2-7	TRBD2	CASSLGRGAYEQYF	TGTGCCAGCAGCTTGGGCCGGGGGGCCTACGAGCAGTACTTC
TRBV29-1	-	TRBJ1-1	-	CSVDGRNTEAFF	TGCAGCGTTGATGGGAGGAACACTGAAGCTTTCTTT
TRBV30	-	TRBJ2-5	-	CAWSPVGLETQYF	TGTGCCTGGAGTCCAGTAGGGTTGGAGACCCAGTACTTC
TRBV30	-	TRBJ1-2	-	CAWSGGMWGYGYTF	TGTGCCTGGAGTGGAGGGATGTGGGGCTATGGCTACACCTTC
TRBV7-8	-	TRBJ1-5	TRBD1	CASSLVVTGTGVLQPQHF	TGTGCCAGCAGCTTAGTTGTTACCGGGACAGGGGTCCTCCAGCCCCAGCATTTT
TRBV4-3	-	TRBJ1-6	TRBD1	CASSQREGASSPLHF	TGCGCCAGCAGCCAAAGGGAGGGGGCGAGTTCACCCCTCCACTTT
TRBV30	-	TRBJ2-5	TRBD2	CAWSGRAGETQYF	TGTGCCTGGAGCGGGAGGGCCGGGGAGACCCAGTACTTC
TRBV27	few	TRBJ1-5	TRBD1	CASGKTQGPPYSNQPQHF	TGTGCCAGCGGCAAGACACAGGGGCCTCCTTATAGCAATCAGCCCCAGCATTTT
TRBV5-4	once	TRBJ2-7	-	CASSLPGRAAEEQYF	TGTGCCAGCAGCTTGCCTGGCAGGGCCGCGGAGGAGCAGTACTTC
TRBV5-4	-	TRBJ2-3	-	CASSSDISTDTQYF	TGTGCCAGCAGCTCCGATATTAGCACAGATACGCAGTATTTT
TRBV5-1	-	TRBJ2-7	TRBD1	CASSLGTGKGYEQYF	TGCGCCAGCAGCTTGGGGACAGGGAAAGGCTACGAGCAGTACTTC
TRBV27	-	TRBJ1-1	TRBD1	CASSWRGQGTEAFF	TGTGCCAGCAGTTGGAGGGGGCAGGGCACTGAAGCTTTCTTT
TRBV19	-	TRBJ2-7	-	CASSILSGVDYEQYF	TGTGCCAGTAGTATTTTGAGCGGAGTTGACTACGAGCAGTACTTC
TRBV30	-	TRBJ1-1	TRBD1	CAWSADRADTEAFF	TGTGCCTGGAGCGCTGACAGGGCGGACACTGAAGCTTTCTTT
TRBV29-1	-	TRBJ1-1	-	CSVTTTGRDPEAFF	TGCAGCGTTACCACCACAGGCAGGGACCCTGAAGCTTTCTTT
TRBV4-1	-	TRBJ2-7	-	CASSQAEGPLPYEQYF	TGCGCCAGCAGCCAAGCGGAAGGGCCCCTTCCCTACGAGCAGTACTTC
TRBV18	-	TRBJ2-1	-	CASSPVDNEQFF	TGTGCCAGCTCACCTGTGGACAATGAGCAGTTCTTC
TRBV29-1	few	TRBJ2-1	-	CSGGDRHNEQFF	TGCAGCGGGGGAGACAGACACAATGAGCAGTTCTTC
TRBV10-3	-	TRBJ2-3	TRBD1	CAISDVGQGADTQYF	TGTGCCATCAGTGACGTAGGACAGGGGGCTGATACGCAGTATTTT
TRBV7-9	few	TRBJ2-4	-	CASSPGPPAQYF	TGTGCCAGCAGCCCGGGACCACCGGCTCAGTACTTC
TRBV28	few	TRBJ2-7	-	CATRQGYSYEQYF	TGTGCCACCAGGCAGGGTTACTCCTACGAGCAGTACTTC
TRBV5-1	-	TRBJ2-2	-	CASSLNAGSGELFF	TGCGCCAGCAGCTTGAATGCGGGATCCGGGGAGCTGTTTTTT
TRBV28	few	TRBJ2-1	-	CASSGPGPYNEQFF	TGTGCCAGCAGCGGACCGGGGCCCTACAATGAGCAGTTCTTC
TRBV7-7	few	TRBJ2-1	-	CASSPGLNNEQFF	TGTGCCAGCAGTCCAGGGCTGAACAATGAGCAGTTCTTC
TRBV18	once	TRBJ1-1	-	CASSLRGEEAFF	TGTGCCAGCTCGTTGAGAGGGGAGGAAGCTTTCTTT
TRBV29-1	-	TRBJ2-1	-	CSVGRGEPYNEQFF	TGCAGCGTTGGTCGGGGCGAGCCCTACAATGAGCAGTTCTTC
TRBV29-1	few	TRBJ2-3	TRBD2	CSVGQSGRGTDTQYF	TGCAGCGTTGGCCAGAGCGGGAGGGGCACAGATACGCAGTATTTT
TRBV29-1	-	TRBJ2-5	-	CSVRRGSGLETQYF	TGCAGCGTTCGGAGGGGAAGTGGACTAGAGACCCAGTACTTC
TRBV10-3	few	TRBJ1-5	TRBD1	CAAARQGPNQPQHF	TGTGCCGCAGCTCGACAGGGCCCCAATCAGCCCCAGCATTTT
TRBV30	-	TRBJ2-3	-	CAWSVGNGDTQYF	TGTGCCTGGAGTGTAGGAAACGGGGATACGCAGTATTTT
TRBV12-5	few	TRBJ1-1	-	CASGQGNTEAFF	TGTGCTAGTGGCCAGGGGAACACTGAAGCTTTCTTT
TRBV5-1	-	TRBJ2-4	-	CASSLVGLAKNIQYF	TGCGCCAGCAGCTTGGTTGGGCTAGCCAAAAACATTCAGTACTTC
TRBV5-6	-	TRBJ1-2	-	CASSSGDYGYTF	TGTGCCAGCAGCTCAGGGGACTATGGCTACACCTTC
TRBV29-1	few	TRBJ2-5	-	CSVEVGDAEETQYF	TGCAGCGTTGAAGTCGGGGACGCCGAAGAGACCCAGTACTTC
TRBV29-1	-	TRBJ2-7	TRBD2	CSVETGTSGRREQYF	TGCAGCGTGGAGACCGGGACTAGCGGGAGGAGGGAGCAGTACTTC
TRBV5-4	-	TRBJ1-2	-	CASSQLGQNYGYTF	TGTGCCAGCAGCCAATTAGGACAGAACTATGGCTACACCTTC
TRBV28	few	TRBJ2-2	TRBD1	CASTRTGARELFF	TGTGCCAGCACCCGGACAGGGGCGAGGGAGCTGTTTTTT
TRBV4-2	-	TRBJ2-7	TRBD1	CASSVRQGADYEQYF	TGTGCCAGCAGCGTCCGACAGGGGGCCGACTACGAGCAGTACTTC